This is a list of T cell receptor beta chains from one sample in a study of cytomegalovirus exposure and HLA in healthy donors. TCRdb's table, derived via immunoSEQ multiplex PCR, lists solely in-frame clones and lacks some. The table has approximately 71,000 clones, roughly nine tenths seen once. The sample was PBMCs. The source of these receptors is a man between 18 and 35 years old in good health and CMV-seronegative. Each CDR3 is given with its conserved first and last residue. D genes are given only for firm matches. Clone sizes are given selectively: once, few, many, or a class where the clone is expanded.

.,.,TRBV2,TRBJ2-2,TGTGCCAGCTCTGACAGGTTCGCGAACACCGGGGAGCTGTTTTTT,CASSDRFANTGELFF
.,.,TRBV27,TRBJ2-2,TGTGCCAGCAGTTTATGGTCGCTAAACACCGGGGAGCTGTTTTTT,CASSLWSLNTGELFF
.,.,TRBV7-2,TRBJ1-1,TGTGCCAGCAGCCTCATAAATTCGGTCACTGAAGCTTTCTTT,CASSLINSVTEAFF
.,.,TRBV7-3,TRBJ2-7,TGTGCCAGCAGCTTGGGACTGAACTACGAGCAGTACTTC,CASSLGLNYEQYF
.,.,TRBV7-2,TRBJ1-5,TGTGCCAGCAGCTTTATACGGACAGCAGGAGGTCAGCCCCAGCATTTT,CASSFIRTAGGQPQHF
.,TRBD1,TRBV7-3,TRBJ2-2,TGTGCCAGCAGCTATTTAGGACAGGACCTCACCGGGGAGCTGTTTTTT,CASSYLGQDLTGELFF
.,TRBD2,TRBV7-2,TRBJ2-5,TGTGCCAGCAGCTTGACTAGCGGGAGGCCAGAGACCCAGTACTTC,CASSLTSGRPETQYF
.,TRBD2,TRBV7-9,TRBJ2-1,TGTGCCAGCAGCCGAAGGGGGCGGTTAGCGGGAGTCGAGCAGTTCTTC,CASSRRGRLAGVEQFF
.,.,TRBV28,TRBJ2-1,TGTGCCAGCAGTTTGTCGGCGGCAAGCTCCTACAATGAGCAGTTCTTC,CASSLSAASSYNEQFF
.,.,TRBV7-3,TRBJ2-3,TGTGCCAGCAGCTCAGGTAGATCAGATACGCAGTATTTT,CASSSGRSDTQYF
.,.,TRBV28,TRBJ2-5,TGTGCCAGCAGTTCGGCAGGGAAAGAGACCCAGTACTTC,CASSSAGKETQYF
.,.,TRBV7-3,TRBJ2-3,TGTGCCAGCAGCCAAGGGGCTGGAGATACGCAGTATTTT,CASSQGAGDTQYF
.,TRBD2,TRBV9,TRBJ2-3,TGTGCCAGCAGCTCAAGCCCGGCGGGAGGGAATACAGATACGCAGTATTTT,CASSSSPAGGNTDTQYF
.,TRBD1,TRBV29-1,TRBJ1-1,TGCAGCGTTAGAAACCGACAGGGGTTCTCTCGGAACACTGAAGCTTTCTTT,CSVRNRQGFSRNTEAFF
.,.,TRBV7-9,TRBJ1-1,TGTGCCAGCAGCTTTGGACACCCGAACACTGAAGCTTTCTTT,CASSFGHPNTEAFF
few,.,TRBV10-3,TRBJ1-5,TGTGCCATCAGTGGCCAGGGGCTGAGCAATCAGCCCCAGCATTTT,CAISGQGLSNQPQHF
.,.,TRBV27,TRBJ1-1,TGTGCCAGCAGTTCCCCTGGGGGAGGAAGGTTCACTGAAGCTTTCTTT,CASSSPGGGRFTEAFF
.,TRBD2,TRBV10-3,TRBJ2-1,TGTGCCAGCGGGACGACTAGCGGGAGATCGGGGGAGCAGTTCTTC,CASGTTSGRSGEQFF
.,TRBD2,TRBV19,TRBJ2-1,TGTGCCAGTACCAAGAGCGGGAGGGCAAGGAATGAGCAGTTCTTC,CASTKSGRARNEQFF
.,TRBD1,TRBV7-9,TRBJ1-1,TGTGCCAGCAGCTTCGAGGGGACAGGGCTGAACACTGAAGCTTTCTTT,CASSFEGTGLNTEAFF
.,.,TRBV15,TRBJ1-4,TGTGCCACCAATCGGGGGGGGGAAAATGAAAAACTGTTTTTT,CATNRGGENEKLFF
.,.,TRBV23-1,TRBJ1-5,TGCGCCAGCAGCCATCATCAGCCCCAGCATTTT,CASSHHQPQHF
.,TRBD1,TRBV18,TRBJ1-1,TGTGCCAGCTCAGCGGGACAGAGTTCCACTGAAGCTTTCTTT,CASSAGQSSTEAFF
.,TRBD1,TRBV28,TRBJ1-4,TGTGCCAGCAGGGAATGGACAGGGGGTGGGGAAAAACTGTTTTTT,CASREWTGGGEKLFF
.,.,TRBV4-3,TRBJ2-2,TGCGCCAGCAGCCAAGCGGAGCGGGTTGACGGGGAGCTGTTTTTT,CASSQAERVDGELFF
.,.,TRBV1,TRBJ1-1,TGCACCAGCAGGTACGGTCGCGGCACTGAAGCTTTCTTT,CTSRYGRGTEAFF
.,.,TRBV29-1,TRBJ2-2,TGCAGCCTCGAGACTCCGAACACCGGGGAGCTGTTTTTT,CSLETPNTGELFF
.,TRBD2,TRBV15,TRBJ2-1,TGTGCCACCAGCAGTACCCTTAGCGGGGGCGACTACAATGAGCAGTTCTTC,CATSSTLSGGDYNEQFF
.,TRBD1,TRBV28,TRBJ2-4,TGTGCCAGCAGGCCTTACAGGGGGTGGCTAGACATTCAGTACTTC,CASRPYRGWLDIQYF
.,.,TRBV2,TRBJ1-5,TGTGCCAGCAGTGAAGCCCCGGGTGGTCTGCAGCCCCAGCATTTT,CASSEAPGGLQPQHF
.,TRBD2,TRBV28,TRBJ2-7,TGTGCCAGCAGCTCTCCGGGACTAGCGGGACAATACGAGCAGTACTTC,CASSSPGLAGQYEQYF
.,TRBD2,TRBV18,TRBJ2-7,TGTGCCAGCTCACCCGGGACTAGAGCCTACGAGCAGTACTTC,CASSPGTRAYEQYF
.,.,TRBV5-6,TRBJ1-5,TGTGCCAGCAGCGGTGGAGGGGTGCAGCCCCAGCATTTT,CASSGGGVQPQHF
once,TRBD1,TRBV5-6,TRBJ2-7,TGTGCCAGCAGCTTGCAACAGGGGGCCTACGAGCAGTACTTC,CASSLQQGAYEQYF
.,TRBD2,TRBV18,TRBJ2-1,TGTGCCAGCTCAACGACTAGCGGGGGCCCCAATGAGCAGTTCTTC,CASSTTSGGPNEQFF
many,.,TRBV7-8,TRBJ1-2,TGTGCCAGCAGCCGATTTGGCGGGGTCGGAGGCTATGGCTACACCTTC,CASSRFGGVGGYGYTF
once,.,TRBV30,TRBJ1-2,TGTGCCTGGAGTGAGACAGGCGACTATGGCTACACCTTC,CAWSETGDYGYTF
.,.,TRBV28,TRBJ2-1,TGTGCCAGCAGTTTACAGGGTGGGTGGCAGTTCTTC,CASSLQGGWQFF
.,.,TRBV20-1,TRBJ1-4,TGCAGTGCTAGTAGCGTGGGCTCGGAAATTTTT,CSASSVGSEIF
.,.,TRBV19,TRBJ2-7,TGTGCCAGTAGTATAGATCCCCTAGCGCCGACTAACGAGCAGTACTTC,CASSIDPLAPTNEQYF
.,.,TRBV10-3,TRBJ2-2,TGTGCCATCAGCGCGACCGGGGGGCCCGGGGAGCTGTTTTTT,CAISATGGPGELFF
.,TRBD2,TRBV10-3,TRBJ2-3,TGTGCCGGGGGCTGGGGAGCGGGAGGCTCAGATACGCAGTATTTT,CAGGWGAGGSDTQYF
.,.,TRBV25-1,TRBJ2-1,TGTGCCAGCATCCCCGGGGGATCCTACAATGAGCAGTTCTTC,CASIPGGSYNEQFF
.,TRBD1,TRBV5-4,TRBJ2-7,TGTGCCAGCAGCTTGGTACAGGGGGACGAGCAGTACTTC,CASSLVQGDEQYF
.,TRBD1,TRBV9,TRBJ2-7,TGTGCCAGCAGCGAGGGACAGACAGTCGTCGGCGAGCAGTACTTC,CASSEGQTVVGEQYF
.,TRBD1,TRBV7-2,TRBJ1-1,TGTGCCAGCAGCTCCGCGGACAGGGTATCCACTGAAGCTTTCTTT,CASSSADRVSTEAFF
.,TRBD1,TRBV5-4,TRBJ1-2,TGTGCCAGCAGTCAGACAGGGTCGGATGGCTACACCTTC,CASSQTGSDGYTF
.,TRBD2,TRBV28,TRBJ2-7,TGTGCCAGCAGTTTTCTAGCGGACACCTACGAGCAGTACTTC,CASSFLADTYEQYF
.,.,TRBV5-4,TRBJ1-1,TGTGCCAGCAGCTTGGACATGAACACTGAAGCTTTCTTT,CASSLDMNTEAFF
.,TRBD2,TRBV9,TRBJ2-3,TGTGCCAGCACCACCCCGGGACTAGCGGCCACAGATACGCAGTATTTT,CASTTPGLAATDTQYF
.,TRBD1,TRBV29-1,TRBJ2-5,TGCAGCGAAAGGACAGGGTCCAAGGAGACCCAGTACTTC,CSERTGSKETQYF
few,.,TRBV2,TRBJ2-5,TGTGCCAGAGGGGTGGGAGAGACCCAGTACTTC,CARGVGETQYF
.,.,TRBV5-1,TRBJ1-3,TGCGCCAGCAGCTTGCTTAGTCTCGGTGACACCATATATTTT,CASSLLSLGDTIYF